The table lists the clone carrying this TCR beta chain with a few counts. The antigen is undetermined. This entry belongs to a study of response to subunit inactivated influenza vaccine. The germline CDR1 and CDR2 sequences are KGHSH and LQKENI. The CDR3 consists of 14 residues. With V trimmed by 1 base and J by 6 bases, 6 bases remained unmatched. Broader study findings: Authors suggested each seasonal influenza vaccination recruits few new T cells.

TCRdb re-analysed the RT-PCR reads in MiXCR, keeping a single row per CDR3 protein. The sample lists about 780,000 distinct CDR3 sequences, under 20% occurring once. This chain uses TRBV18 with TRBJ2-7, with TRBD1 matching over 7 bases. The sample in question was PBMCs from blood, obtained about 5 days after vaccination. The source of this sequence is a man aged 50 to 59 who received an inactivated influenza vaccine. The CDR3 loop is CASSPRQGVSEQYF. CDR3 DNA: TGTGCCAGCTCACCACGTCAGGGGGTCTCCGAGCAGTACTTC.